The clone carrying this TCR beta chain appeared a single time. Cohort allocation depended upon clinical history that participants reported. This record belongs to a study of blood T cell repertoires in COVID-19. Looking at the study overall: Material from acute and convalescent COVID-19 was sourced from the United States, Italy and Spain.

Assay used: immunoSEQ multiplex PCR; TCRdb lists only in-frame clones, some missing. The sample has over 150,000 clones, 84% seen once. Sequenced sample: PBMCs or T cells enriched from blood (not recorded which). This TCR was recovered from a man aged 40-49 years who had recovered from COVID-19.

As DNA, the CDR3 is TGTGCCAGCAGCCGCGCCGGGAGTAGGAGGAGCAATCAGCCCCAGCATTTT. It yields the protein CASSRAGSRRSNQPQHF. The J gene is TRBJ1-5, the V gene TRBV6-2 or TRBV6-3; D ambiguous. Germline V gene lookup returns CDR1 MNHEY and CDR2 SVGEGT. V lost 6 bases and J 1 base, leaving 19 bases between the germline ends. CDR3 size: 17 residues.